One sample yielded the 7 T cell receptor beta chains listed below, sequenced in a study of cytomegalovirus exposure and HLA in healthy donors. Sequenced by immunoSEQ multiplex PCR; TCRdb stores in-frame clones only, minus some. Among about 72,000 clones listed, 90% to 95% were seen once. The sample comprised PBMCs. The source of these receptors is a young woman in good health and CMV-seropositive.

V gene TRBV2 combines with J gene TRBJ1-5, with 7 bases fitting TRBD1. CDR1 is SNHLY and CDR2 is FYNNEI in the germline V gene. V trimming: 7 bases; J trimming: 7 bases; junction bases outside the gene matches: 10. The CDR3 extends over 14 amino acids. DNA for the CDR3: TGTGCCAGCACCAGCCGACAGGGTGAGCAGCCCCAGCATTTT. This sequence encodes CASTSRQGEQPQHF.

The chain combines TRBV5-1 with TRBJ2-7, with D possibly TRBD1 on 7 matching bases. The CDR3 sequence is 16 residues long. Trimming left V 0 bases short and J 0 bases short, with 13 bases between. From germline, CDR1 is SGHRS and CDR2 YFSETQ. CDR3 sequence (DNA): TGCGCCAGCAGCTTGGGCGGGACAGCATTCTCCTACGAGCAGTACTTC. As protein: CASSLGGTAFSYEQYF.

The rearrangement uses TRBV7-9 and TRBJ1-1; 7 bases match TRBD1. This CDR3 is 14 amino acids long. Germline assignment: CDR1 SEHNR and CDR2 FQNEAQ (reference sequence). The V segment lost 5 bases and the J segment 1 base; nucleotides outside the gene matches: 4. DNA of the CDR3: TGTGCCAGCAGCCGAGGGACAGCGAACACTGAAGCTTTCTTT. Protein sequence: CASSRGTANTEAFF. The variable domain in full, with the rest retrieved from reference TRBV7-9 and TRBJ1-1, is DTGVSQNPRHKITKRGQNVTFRCDPISEHNRLYWYRQTLGQGPEFLTYFQNEAQLEKSRLLSDRFSAERPKGSFSTLEIQRTEQGDSAMYLCASSRGTANTEAFFGQGTRLTVV.

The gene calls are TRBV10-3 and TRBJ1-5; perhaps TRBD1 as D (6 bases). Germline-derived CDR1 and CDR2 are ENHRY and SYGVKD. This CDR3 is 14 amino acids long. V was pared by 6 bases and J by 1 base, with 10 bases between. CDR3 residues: CAIREGESNQPQHF. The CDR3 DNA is TGTGCCATCAGAGAGGGGGAGAGCAATCAGCCCCAGCATTTT.

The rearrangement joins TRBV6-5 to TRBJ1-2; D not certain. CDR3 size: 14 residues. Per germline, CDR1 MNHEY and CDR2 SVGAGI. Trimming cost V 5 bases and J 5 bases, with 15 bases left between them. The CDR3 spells CASSGRGMEYGYTF. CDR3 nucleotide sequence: TGTGCCAGCAGTGGCCGGGGAATGGAGTATGGCTACACCTTC.

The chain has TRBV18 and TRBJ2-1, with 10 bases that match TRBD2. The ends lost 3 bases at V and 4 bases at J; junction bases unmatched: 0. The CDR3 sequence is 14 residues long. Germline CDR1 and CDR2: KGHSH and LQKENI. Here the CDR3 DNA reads TGTGCCAGCTCACCTAGCGGGGGGTACAATGAGCAGTTCTTC. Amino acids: CASSPSGGYNEQFF.

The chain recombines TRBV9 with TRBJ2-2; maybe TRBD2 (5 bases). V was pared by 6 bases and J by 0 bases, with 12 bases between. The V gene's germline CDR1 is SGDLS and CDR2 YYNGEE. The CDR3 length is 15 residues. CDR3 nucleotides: TGTGCCAGCACTCCACTAGGGTCGAACACCGGGGAGCTGTTTTTT. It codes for CASTPLGSNTGELFF.